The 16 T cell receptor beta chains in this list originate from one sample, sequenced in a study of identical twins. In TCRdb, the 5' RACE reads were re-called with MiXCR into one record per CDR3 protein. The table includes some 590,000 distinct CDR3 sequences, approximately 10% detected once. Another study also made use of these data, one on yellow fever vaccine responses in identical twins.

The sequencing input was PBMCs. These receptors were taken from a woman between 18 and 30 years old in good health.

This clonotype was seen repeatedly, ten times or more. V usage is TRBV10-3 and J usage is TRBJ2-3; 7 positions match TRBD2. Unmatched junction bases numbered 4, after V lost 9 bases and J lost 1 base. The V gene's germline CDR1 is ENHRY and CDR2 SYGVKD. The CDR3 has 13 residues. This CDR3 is CAMGLSRTDTQYF. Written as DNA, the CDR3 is TGTGCCATGGGACTATCCCGCACAGATACGCAGTATTTT.

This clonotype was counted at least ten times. In nucleotides, the CDR3 is TGCGCCAGCAGCTTTAATTCAGGGGACACAGATACGCAGTATTTT. Amino acids: CASSFNSGDTDTQYF. The V and J genes are TRBV5-1 and TRBJ2-3, with D possibly TRBD1 on 6 matching bases. The germline V gene has CDR1 SGHRS and CDR2 YFSETQ. This CDR3 spans 15 amino acids. V lost 2 bases and J lost 2, with 12 bases in between.

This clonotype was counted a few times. The CDR3 DNA reads TGTGCCAGCAGCTCCGGGACAGGGGAGGGAAACACCATATATTTT. Protein sequence: CASSSGTGEGNTIYF. The V call is TRBV7-8, the J call TRBJ1-3, with 10 positions matching TRBD1. The CDR3 is 15 amino acids. Germline V gives CDR1 SGHVS, CDR2 FQNEAQ. V lost 4 bases, J lost 4 bases, and 4 bases stayed unmatched.

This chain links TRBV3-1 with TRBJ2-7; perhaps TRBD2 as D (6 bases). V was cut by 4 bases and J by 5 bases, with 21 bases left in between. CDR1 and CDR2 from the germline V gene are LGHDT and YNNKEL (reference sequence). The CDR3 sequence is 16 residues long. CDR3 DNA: TGTGCCAGCAGCCGTATGGTCTTACTGGCGGGGAACGAGCAGTACTTC. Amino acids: CASSRMVLLAGNEQYF.

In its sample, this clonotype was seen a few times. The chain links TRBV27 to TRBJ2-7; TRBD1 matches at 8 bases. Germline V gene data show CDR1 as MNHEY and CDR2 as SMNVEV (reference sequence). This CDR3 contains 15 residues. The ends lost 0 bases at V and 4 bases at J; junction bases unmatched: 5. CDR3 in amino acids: CASSLSQGARYEQYF. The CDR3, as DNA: TGTGCCAGCAGTTTATCCCAGGGGGCGCGATACGAGCAGTACTTC.

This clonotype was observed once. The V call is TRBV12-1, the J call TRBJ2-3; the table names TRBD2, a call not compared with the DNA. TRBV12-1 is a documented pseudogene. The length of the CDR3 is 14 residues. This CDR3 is CASSPWAEGDTQYF. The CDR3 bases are TGTGCCAGCAGCCCTTGGGCTGAGGGAGATACGCAGTATTTT.

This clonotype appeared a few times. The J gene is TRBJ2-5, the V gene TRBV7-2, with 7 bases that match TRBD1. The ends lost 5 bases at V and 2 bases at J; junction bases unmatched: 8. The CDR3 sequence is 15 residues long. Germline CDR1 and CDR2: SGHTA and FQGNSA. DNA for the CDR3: TGTGCCAGCAGCCGACCTCGGGACAGACAAGAGACCCAGTACTTC. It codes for CASSRPRDRQETQYF.

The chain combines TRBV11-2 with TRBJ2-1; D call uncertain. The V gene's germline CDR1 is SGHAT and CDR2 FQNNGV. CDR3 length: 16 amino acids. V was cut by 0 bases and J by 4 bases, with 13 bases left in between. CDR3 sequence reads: CASSLDSWEGYNEQFF. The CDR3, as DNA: TGTGCCAGCAGCTTAGATTCGTGGGAAGGGTACAATGAGCAGTTCTTC.

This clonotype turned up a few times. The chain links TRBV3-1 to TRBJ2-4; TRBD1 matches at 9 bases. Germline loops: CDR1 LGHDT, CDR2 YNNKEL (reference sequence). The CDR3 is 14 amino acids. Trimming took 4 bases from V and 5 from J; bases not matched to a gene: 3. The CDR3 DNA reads TGTGCCAGCAGCCCCTGGACAGGGGAAAACATTCAGTACTTC. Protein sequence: CASSPWTGENIQYF.

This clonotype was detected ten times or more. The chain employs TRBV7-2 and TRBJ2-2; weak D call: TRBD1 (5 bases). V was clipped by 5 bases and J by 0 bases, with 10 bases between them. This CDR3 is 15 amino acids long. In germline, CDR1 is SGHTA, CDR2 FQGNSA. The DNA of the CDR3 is TGTGCCAGCAGCGCTACAGGATCGAACACCGGGGAGCTGTTTTTT. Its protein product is CASSATGSNTGELFF.

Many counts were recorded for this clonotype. In DNA form, the CDR3 reads TGTGCCAGCAGCCAAGCTGAACTAGCGGGTGTAAACAATGAGCAGTTCTTC. It codes for CASSQAELAGVNNEQFF. The gene calls are TRBV4-2 and TRBJ2-1; 9 bases line up with TRBD2. The CDR3 runs to 17 residues. V dropped 1 base and J dropped 5; count of bases not matched to a gene: 9. CDR1 and CDR2 (germline): LGHNA, YNFKEQ.

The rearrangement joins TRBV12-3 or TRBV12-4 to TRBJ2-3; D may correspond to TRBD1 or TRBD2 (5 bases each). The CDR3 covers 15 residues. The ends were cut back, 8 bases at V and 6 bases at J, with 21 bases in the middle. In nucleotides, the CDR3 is TGTGCCAGCTTTCTTTTGGGGCCTAGCCGGGATACGCAGTATTTT. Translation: CASFLLGPSRDTQYF.

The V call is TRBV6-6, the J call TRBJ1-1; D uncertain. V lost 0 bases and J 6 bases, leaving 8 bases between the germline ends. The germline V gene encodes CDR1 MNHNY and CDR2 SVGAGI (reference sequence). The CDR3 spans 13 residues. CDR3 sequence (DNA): TGTGCCAGCAGTTACTCGACCACGTCTGAAGCTTTCTTT. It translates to CASSYSTTSEAFF.

CDR3 residues: CASSLSREPQETQYF. DNA for the CDR3: TGTGCCAGCAGTTTATCCAGGGAGCCCCAAGAGACCCAGTACTTC. The chain uses TRBV12-3 or TRBV12-4 and TRBJ2-5; TRBD1 or TRBD2 may be the D gene (5 bases each). The CDR3 has 15 residues. Deletions cut 2 bases from V and 1 base from J, with 11 bases between.

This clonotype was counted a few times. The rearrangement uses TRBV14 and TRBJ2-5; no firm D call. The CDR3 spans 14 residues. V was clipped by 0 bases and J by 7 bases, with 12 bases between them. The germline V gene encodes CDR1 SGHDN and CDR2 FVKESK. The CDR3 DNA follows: TGTGCCAGCAGCCAAGATGTGGTGATGAGGACCCAGTACTTC. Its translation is CASSQDVVMRTQYF. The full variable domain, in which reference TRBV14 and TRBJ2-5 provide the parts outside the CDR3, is EAGVTQFPSHSVIEKGQTVTLRCDPISGHDNLYWYRRVMGKEIKFLLHFVKESKQDESGMPNNRFLAERTGGTYSTLKVQPAELEDSGVYFCASSQDVVMRTQYFGPGTRLLVL.

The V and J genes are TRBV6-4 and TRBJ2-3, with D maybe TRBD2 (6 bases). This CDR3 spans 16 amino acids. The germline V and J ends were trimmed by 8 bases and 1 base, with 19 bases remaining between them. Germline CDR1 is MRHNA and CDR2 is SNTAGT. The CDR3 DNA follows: TGTGCCAGCTCCTCTCGCACGGGAGTGGGCACAGATACGCAGTATTTT. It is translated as CASSSRTGVGTDTQYF.